Listed below are T cell receptor beta chains from one sample, sequenced in a study of blood T cell repertoires in COVID-19. Using immunoSEQ multiplex PCR, the repertoire was profiled, and TCRdb retains in-frame clones only, with some absent. The sample lists approximately 300,000 clones; roughly 90% were seen once. Sequencing used PBMCs or T cells enriched from blood (not recorded which). These receptors originate from a man aged 55-75 years who had recovered from COVID-19. The CDR3 runs from the conserved cysteine through the conserved F or W. Each record gives: V gene, D gene, CDR3 length, J gene, CDR3 DNA, CDR3 protein. A D gene is named only where the DNA matches it firmly.

TRBV19	-	14	TRBJ2-7	TGTGCCAGTGGCAGGCTTCTCCCTCCCTACGAGCAGTACTTC	CASGRLLPPYEQYF
TRBV11-2	TRBD1	16	TRBJ2-7	TGTGCCAGCAGCTTAGATCGGGGACAGGGGTTCCACGAGCAGTACTTC	CASSLDRGQGFHEQYF
TRBV28	TRBD2	19	TRBJ2-1	TGTGCCAGCAGGCCAATAGGTGGGGAGGGACTAGCGGGATTCAATGAGCAGTTCTTC	CASRPIGGEGLAGFNEQFF
TRBV7-9	-	17	TRBJ2-5	TGTGCCAGCAGCTTAGTCACCCCCCTTAAATCTCGGGAGACCCAGTACTTC	CASSLVTPLKSRETQYF
TRBV18	-	15	TRBJ1-4	TGTGCCAGCTCGCCTCAGGGTGCAACTAATGAAAAACTGTTTTTT	CASSPQGATNEKLFF
TRBV6-5	TRBD1	16	TRBJ2-7	TGTGCCAGCAGTTACCGCATGGGACAGTATTTTTACGAGCAGTACTTC	CASSYRMGQYFYEQYF
TRBV3-1/TRBV3-2	TRBD2	17	TRBJ2-5	TGTGCCAGCAGCCCCTCGGGGGAAGCGGGAGGGGAAGAGACCCAGTACTTC	CASSPSGEAGGEETQYF
TRBV4-2	-	15	TRBJ1-5	TGTGCCAGCAGCCAAGATCTTAGAGGGAACGAGCCCCAGCATTTT	CASSQDLRGNEPQHF
TRBV6-5	TRBD2	16	TRBJ2-7	TGTGCCAGCAGTTACCCTTCGGGAGGGACTTACTACGAGCAGTACTTC	CASSYPSGGTYYEQYF
TRBV6-5	-	14	TRBJ2-7	TGTGCCAGCAGTTACTTTAGCCAGAGCTGGCAGCAGTACTTC	CASSYFSQSWQQYF
TRBV9	TRBD1	15	TRBJ2-5	TGTGCCAGCAGCGCCGGACAGGTTGACCAAGAGACCCAGTACTTC	CASSAGQVDQETQYF
TRBV18	-	14	TRBJ2-5	TGTGCCAGCTCACCGTTACCGAGCCAAGAGACCCAGTACTTC	CASSPLPSQETQYF
TRBV6-5	-	16	TRBJ2-4	TGTGCCAGCAGTTACTCCCACAGGGACGACAAAAACATTCAGTACTTC	CASSYSHRDDKNIQYF
TRBV6-6	-	12	TRBJ1-5	TGTGCCAGCAGTTACCAAGGGAGGACCCAGCATTTT	CASSYQGRTQHF
TRBV5-6	-	15	TRBJ1-5	TGTGCCAGCAGCTTGGGCCGGAGGGGCAATCAGCCCCAGCATTTT	CASSLGRRGNQPQHF
TRBV15	-	12	TRBJ2-5	TGTGCCACCAGCAGGCCCAGAGAGACCCAGTACTTC	CATSRPRETQYF
TRBV4-3	-	17	TRBJ1-3	TGCGCCAGCAGCCAAGATTATGGGGGCGCAGGGGGAAACACCATATATTTT	CASSQDYGGAGGNTIYF